The T cell receptor (beta chain) described here comes from a study of T cell changes during pregnancy in multiple sclerosis. Assay used: immunoSEQ multiplex PCR; TCRdb lists only in-frame clones, some missing. This table has tens of thousands of clones, 80% to 95% appearing once. Trimming pared 5 bases from V and 1 base from J, leaving 10 bases between. This CDR3 region has 14 residues. Germline lookup yields CDR1 WNHNN and CDR2 SYGVQD (reference sequence). The sequence was collected from a female donor with multiple sclerosis, enrolled in a pregnancy study. The sample consisted of peripheral blood, taken in the first trimester of pregnancy. The chain employs TRBV10-1 and TRBJ2-3, with D tentatively TRBD1 (5 bases). The CDR3 reads CASSQGFGTDTQYF. CDR3 in DNA: TGCGCCAGCAGTCAGGGCTTCGGCACAGATACGCAGTATTTT.